These 28 T cell receptor beta chains share one sample of origin, sequenced in a study of regulatory T cells in long-lasting Graves disease (dated by TCRdb to about 2021). The library was built by means of multiplex PCR. Sequencing took place on an Illumina HiSeq 4000. TCR beta libraries were built with iRepertoire HTBI primers and Arm-PCR amplification of CDR3 regions. TCRdb itself trimmed the public reads at Q25 with fastp, ran MiXCR and retained productive beta chains. CDR3 protein sequences are deduplicated, and each keeps its most common genes and DNA. Present in this sample are a few hundred thousand distinct CDR3 sequences, around 22% of which were seen just once. Roughly 28% of the sample is in the top ten clones. The time point label here, explained by the study, means: persistent/refractory GD, antithyroid drugs over 5 years with positive TRAb. For both TCR sequencing and RNA sequencing, RNA was extracted from PBMCs using TRIzol.

The input for sequencing was peripheral blood mononuclear cells (PBMCs), taken when the disease was refractory, from a patient treated with antithyroid drugs. The receptors here all came from a female donor with Graves disease.

This clonotype showed up many times. This rearrangement joins TRBV6-5 to TRBJ1-2, with TRBD1 as a possible D gene (6 bases). V was pared by 1 base and J by 2 bases, with 11 bases between. This CDR3 is built from 15 residues. Germline loops: CDR1 MNHEY, CDR2 SVGAGI. CDR3 sequence: CASSYLGQFNYGYTF. The CDR3 coding sequence is TGTGCCAGCAGTTACTTGGGACAATTCAACTATGGCTACACCTTC.

This chain links TRBV4-3 with TRBJ2-7; maybe TRBD2 (5 bases). The CDR3 totals 14 residues. V was trimmed by 0 bases and J by 2 bases, leaving 8 bases between them. The V gene's germline CDR1 is LGHNA and CDR2 YSLEER. CDR3: CASSQDYGAYEQYF. The CDR3 DNA follows: TGCGCCAGCAGCCAAGATTACGGGGCCTACGAGCAGTACTTC.

This clonotype was found many times. The rearrangement joins TRBV11-2 to TRBJ2-2; 11 bases align to TRBD2. This CDR3 spans 19 amino acids. The germline V gene has CDR1 SGHAT and CDR2 FQNNGV. Losses at the gene ends were 2 bases for V and 4 bases for J; bases not matched to a gene: 12. The CDR3 DNA reads as TGTGCCAGCAGCTTATCCATATTTAGCGGGAGGGCCTTCACCGGGGAGCTGTTTTTT. As protein: CASSLSIFSGRAFTGELFF.

The chain carries TRBV7-9 and TRBJ1-4; D perhaps matches TRBD1 (6 bases). With 4 bases removed from V and 4 bases from J, the gap between germline ends came to 10 bases. This CDR3 is built from 14 residues. Germline lookup yields CDR1 SEHNR and CDR2 FQNEAQ (reference sequence). The CDR3 here is CASSSDSLNEKLFF. Here the CDR3 DNA reads TGTGCCAGCAGCTCGGACAGCCTTAATGAAAAACTGTTTTTT.

The chain recombines TRBV5-1 with TRBJ1-3; TRBD1 matches at 7 bases. The CDR3 runs 16 residues. CDR1 and CDR2 from the germline V gene are SGHRS and YFSETQ. Losses at the gene ends were 0 bases for V and 1 base for J; bases not matched to a gene: 4. The CDR3 spells CASSLGGQISGNTIYF. In DNA, the CDR3 is TGCGCCAGCAGCTTGGGGGGACAGATATCTGGAAACACCATATATTTT.

In this sample, this clonotype turned up a few times. The chain employs TRBV29-1 and TRBJ1-1; D gene unclear. Germline CDR1 SQVTM, CDR2 ANQGSEA. The CDR3 is made up of 13 amino acids. The germline V and J ends were trimmed by 3 bases and 0 bases, with 8 bases remaining between them. The CDR3 DNA sequence: TGCAGCGTTGACTGGAGTATGAACACTGAAGCTTTCTTT. Encoded protein: CSVDWSMNTEAFF.

This clonotype was observed many times. CDR3 DNA sequence: TGTGCCTATACTGGGGCAGGGAACACTGAAGCTTTCTTT. Amino acid sequence: CAYTGAGNTEAFF. This sequence joins TRBV30 and TRBJ1-1; D perhaps matches TRBD1 (5 bases). This CDR3 is built from 13 residues. V was pared by 7 bases and J by 1 base, with 13 bases between. Germline CDR1 is GTSNPN and CDR2 is SVGIG (reference sequence).

This clonotype was seen ten or more times. This chain connects TRBV2 to TRBJ1-3, with TRBD1 identical over 7 bases. The CDR3 covers 16 residues. With 4 bases clipped from V and 2 bases from J, the junction kept 8 bases outside the gene matches. The germline CDR1 and CDR2 sequences are SNHLY and FYNNEI. The chain's CDR3 is CASSGGGSGAGNTIYF. In DNA form, the CDR3 reads TGTGCCAGCAGTGGAGGGGGCTCGGGAGCTGGAAACACCATATATTTT.

The CDR3 region has the DNA TGTGCCAGCATCATGCCGGGACAGGGGGCGGATGAGCAGTTCTTC. It encodes CASIMPGQGADEQFF. This chain links TRBV28 with TRBJ2-1, with 12 bases fitting TRBD1. The J segment lost 8 bases and the V segment lost 7 bases, leaving 9 bases of the junction unmatched. The CDR3 sequence is 15 residues long. From germline, CDR1 is MDHEN and CDR2 SYDVKM.

The chain employs TRBV27 and TRBJ2-7; 8 nucleotides agree with TRBD2. This CDR3 is 15 amino acids long. CDR1 and CDR2 (germline): MNHEY, SMNVEV (reference sequence). The V and J ends lost 0 bases and 3 bases, in that order; junction bases with no gene match: 4. CDR3 nucleotides: TGTGCCAGCAGTTTATCCACGGGAGGGCTCTACGAGCAGTACTTC. It translates to CASSLSTGGLYEQYF.

The rearrangement links TRBV7-2 to TRBJ2-1; maybe TRBD2 (6 bases). The CDR3 has 15 residues. Trimming stripped 5 bases from V and 9 bases from J, with 20 bases between. Germline loops: CDR1 SGHTA, CDR2 FQGNSA. CDR3: CASSQQLRVGGEQFF. CDR3 DNA: TGTGCCAGCAGCCAGCAGCTCCGCGTGGGGGGTGAGCAGTTCTTC.

This clonotype has just a few counts. This chain links TRBV15 with TRBJ1-1; D is ambiguous. The germline gives CDR1 LNHNV, CDR2 YYDKDF (reference sequence). The CDR3 loop spans 15 amino acids. The V gene lost 0 bases and the J gene lost 0 bases, with 8 bases spanning the gap. The CDR3 loop is CATSRDPGVNTEAFF. CDR3 nucleotide sequence: TGTGCCACCAGCAGAGACCCTGGGGTGAACACTGAAGCTTTCTTT.

The chain joins TRBV28 to TRBJ1-5; perhaps TRBD1 as D (5 bases). Germline values: CDR1 MDHEN, CDR2 SYDVKM. Trimming removed 6 bases from V and 13 bases from J, with 16 bases in between. This CDR3 is 12 amino acids long. CDR3 nucleotide sequence: TGTGCCAGCAGCCCTAACCCCTCAGGGCAGCATTTT. It specifies CASSPNPSGQHF.

V usage is TRBV3-1 and J usage is TRBJ2-5; D gene uncertain. Germline CDR1 LGHDT, CDR2 YNNKEL (reference sequence). V was cut by 1 base and J by 5 bases, with 5 bases left in between. The CDR3 loop spans 12 amino acids. CDR3 in DNA: TGTGCCAGCAGCCAAGTGATGGAGACCCAGTACTTC. Protein: CASSQVMETQYF.

At least ten counts were recorded for this clonotype. V is TRBV6-1 and J is TRBJ2-5; perhaps TRBD1 as D (5 bases). Per the germline V gene, CDR1 is MNHNS and CDR2 is SASEGT. CDR3 length: 13 residues. As DNA, the CDR3 is TGTTCTTGCCTGACAGCAGGACAAGAGACCCAGTACTTC. Residues: CSCLTAGQETQYF.

This clonotype has more than one count but fewer than ten. The CDR3 bases are TGTGCCAGCAGCCGCGCCGGGGTACGGGAGACCCAGTACTTC. Translation gives CASSRAGVRETQYF. The chain links TRBV7-2 to TRBJ2-5; D might be TRBD2 (5 bases). V was shortened by 5 bases and J by 5 bases, with 15 bases between the two germline ends. Germline V CDR1 and CDR2: SGHTA, FQGNSA. CDR3 size: 14 residues.

This clonotype was detected many times. V and J are TRBV27 and TRBJ1-1, with 7 bases lining up with TRBD1. CDR3 size: 17 residues. Looked up from germline, CDR1 is MNHEY and CDR2 is SMNVEV (reference sequence). V trimming: 2 bases; J trimming: 4 bases; junction bases outside the gene matches: 13. Here the CDR3 DNA reads TGTGCCAGCAGTTTAGGGGGGGCGCAGGGGGTCGGCACTGAAGCTTTCTTT. Translation gives CASSLGGAQGVGTEAFF.

This clonotype has a count of ten or more. The rearrangement links TRBV28 to TRBJ1-1; D is perhaps TRBD1 (5 bases). The CDR3 consists of 16 residues. Per germline, CDR1 MDHEN and CDR2 SYDVKM. Trimming took off 5 bases at V and 0 bases at J, with 16 bases between the two ends. The CDR3 DNA follows: TGTGCCAGCAGTCCGCTTGGGGGGGGAATGAACACTGAAGCTTTCTTT. Protein sequence: CASSPLGGGMNTEAFF.

This sequence joins TRBV7-2 and TRBJ2-2; D is undetermined. The CDR3 runs to 16 residues. From germline, CDR1 is SGHTA and CDR2 FQGNSA. V was cut by 2 bases and J by 2 bases, with 12 bases left in between. CDR3 loop: CASSLYQSPNTGELFF. The CDR3 region has the DNA TGTGCCAGCAGCTTATACCAGAGCCCAAACACCGGGGAGCTGTTTTTT. Full variable domain (remainder filled in from reference TRBV7-2 and TRBJ2-2): GAGVSQSPSNKVTEKGKDVELRCDPISGHTALYWYRQSLGQGLEFLIYFQGNSAPDKSGLPSDRFSAERTGGSVSTLTIQRTQQEDSAVYLCASSLYQSPNTGELFFGEGSRLTVL.

This chain joins TRBV2 and TRBJ2-7; TRBD2 agrees at 8 bases. V shed 7 bases, J shed 3 bases, and the junction held 8 bases outside the gene matches. This CDR3 region has 14 residues. Germline assignment: CDR1 SNHLY and CDR2 FYNNEI. For the CDR3, the DNA is TGTGCCAGCACACGGGGGGGAGGGAGCTACGAGCAGTACTTC. It encodes CASTRGGGSYEQYF. Combining the CDR3 with reference TRBV2 and TRBJ2-7 gives the whole variable domain EPEVTQTPSHQVTQMGQEVILRCVPISNHLYFYWYRQILGQKVEFLVSFYNNEISEKSEIFDDQFSVERPDGSNFTLKIRSTKLEDSAMYFCASTRGGGSYEQYFGPGTRLTVT.

This clonotype was counted many times. The chain couples TRBV25-1 to TRBJ1-1; the D gene is possibly TRBD1 (5 bases). Trimming shortened V by 3 bases and J by 3 bases, and 14 bases separated the two germline ends. Germline CDR1 is MGHDK and CDR2 is SYGVNS. The CDR3 has 15 residues. The CDR3 bases are TGTGCCAGCAGTGACCCCGACCTAGGGGACACTGAAGCTTTCTTT. Translating gives CASSDPDLGDTEAFF.

As for this clonotype: A read error may be the cause here, since a much bigger clone is one base away. This chain joins TRBV10-3 and TRBJ1-4; D gene ambiguous. The CDR3 consists of 13 residues. Germline V gene data show CDR1 as ENHRY and CDR2 as SYGVKD. CDR3 bases: TGTGCCACCAGTGACGGCTTGAACGAAAAACTGTTTTTT. It codes for CATSDGLNEKLFF.

This chain uses TRBV29-1 with TRBJ1-2, with D maybe TRBD1 (5 bases). Germline lookup yields CDR1 SQVTM and CDR2 ANQGSEA. The V end lost 3 bases, the J end lost 2 bases, and 10 bases lay between the germline ends. CDR3 length equals 13 residues. The DNA for the CDR3 is TGCAGCGTTGATGAGGGGTACAACTATGGCTACACCTTC. Its protein is CSVDEGYNYGYTF.

This clonotype has more than one count but fewer than ten. The chain uses TRBV24-1 and TRBJ1-5; tentatively, D is TRBD1 (5 bases). CDR3 size: 15 residues. Germline V gene data show CDR1 as KGHDR and CDR2 as SFDVKD. Trimming took 3 bases from V and 8 from J, leaving 16 bases between them. The CDR3 protein is CATSDGTRGFEPQHF. The CDR3 DNA follows: TGTGCCACCAGTGATGGAACCCGGGGGTTTGAGCCCCAGCATTTT.

This chain links TRBV2 with TRBJ2-2; 7 bases are a match to TRBD1. There are 15 residues in the CDR3. J gave up 2 bases and V 8 bases, and 8 bases lay outside the gene matches. CDR1 SNHLY and CDR2 FYNNEI come from the germline V gene. The CDR3, as DNA: TGTGCCAGCTGCCGGGACAGAACCAACACCGGGGAGCTGTTTTTT. Translating gives CASCRDRTNTGELFF.

The table lists this clonotype with many counts. In nucleotides, the CDR3 is TGTGCCAGCAGTGGATGGCCAACTAATGAAAAACTGTTTTTT. Residues: CASSGWPTNEKLFF. J is TRBJ1-4 and V is TRBV28; no reliable D call. Germline CDR1 MDHEN, CDR2 SYDVKM. CDR3 length: 14 residues. V gave up 5 bases and J gave up 0 bases, with 7 bases separating them.

This clonotype was found many times. The chain has TRBV5-5 and TRBJ1-2, with D hard to call. Germline assignment: CDR1 SGHKS and CDR2 YYEKEE (reference sequence). The CDR3 totals 11 residues. Trimming took off 1 base at V and 8 bases at J, with 6 bases between the two ends. CDR3 in amino acids: CASSLSLGYTF. CDR3 sequence (DNA): TGTGCCAGCAGCTTGTCTCTCGGCTACACCTTC.

This clonotype was recorded a few times. The J gene is TRBJ2-7, the V gene TRBV20-1, with TRBD2 as a possible D gene (5 bases). V shed 6 bases and J shed 6 bases, with 15 bases lying between them. This CDR3 comprises 12 residues. Germline V gene lookup returns CDR1 DFQATT and CDR2 SNEGSKA (reference sequence). The CDR3 sequence: CSARGLEGEQYF. The CDR3 coding sequence is TGCAGTGCCCGCGGGCTAGAGGGCGAGCAGTACTTC.